A selection of T cell receptor beta chains follows, all from one sample in a study of cytomegalovirus exposure and HLA in healthy donors. Clones were read by immunoSEQ multiplex PCR, and TCRdb kept only the in-frame ones, dropping some. The table records around 190,000 clones, around 77% of them present only once. Source material: PBMCs. The receptor set was obtained from a woman in her twenties or thirties in good health and CMV-seronegative. The CDR3 runs from the conserved cysteine through the conserved F or W. Each record gives: J gene, clone size, D gene, CDR3 length, V gene, CDR3 DNA, CDR3 protein. A D gene is named only where the DNA matches it firmly. Not every row has a clone size; where given, it reads once, few, many or a size class.

TRBJ2-7 | NA | NA | 12 | TRBV4-1 | TGCGCCAGCAGCCAGGGGGGATACGAGCAGTACTTC | CASSQGGYEQYF
TRBJ2-7 | NA | NA | 14 | TRBV9 | TGTGCCAGCAGCGTAGGAGACAGTTCCTACGAGCAGTACTTC | CASSVGDSSYEQYF
TRBJ2-2 | NA | TRBD1 | 15 | TRBV11-3 | TGTGCCAGCAGCTCCGGGACAGGGTGGCCCGGGGAGCTGTTTTTT | CASSSGTGWPGELFF
TRBJ2-7 | once | TRBD1 | 14 | TRBV6-5 | TGTGCCAGCAGTTCTCCGGGACAGGGGTACGAGCAGTACTTC | CASSSPGQGYEQYF
TRBJ2-1 | NA | TRBD2 | 17 | TRBV5-1 | TGCGCCAGCAGCTTGGGTGGGGGACTAGCGGCCTACAATGAGCAGTTCTTC | CASSLGGGLAAYNEQFF
TRBJ1-4 | NA | NA | 11 | TRBV28 | TGTGCCAGCGGACAATTAGAAAAACTGTTTTTT | CASGQLEKLFF
TRBJ1-1 | NA | NA | 13 | TRBV7-2 | TGTGCCAGCAGCTTAGGGGCAGGTACTGAAGCTTTCTTT | CASSLGAGTEAFF
TRBJ2-5 | NA | NA | 16 | TRBV9 | TGTGCCAGCAGCGTAGGACAGTACGATAGCCAAGAGACCCAGTACTTC | CASSVGQYDSQETQYF
TRBJ2-7 | NA | NA | 14 | TRBV6-5 | TGTGCCAGCAAGGAGGGCACGAATCCCTACGAGCAGTACTTC | CASKEGTNPYEQYF
TRBJ1-5 | NA | TRBD1 | 18 | TRBV4-1 | TGCGCCAGCAGCCTAAAGTCGTACCAGGGGGCGCGGAATCAGCCCCAGCATTTT | CASSLKSYQGARNQPQHF
TRBJ2-7 | few | NA | 16 | TRBV7-2 | TGTGCCAGCAGCCCCGCGGGCAGGGGATGGAAGGCCGAGCAGTACTTC | CASSPAGRGWKAEQYF
TRBJ2-1 | few | TRBD1 | 15 | TRBV9 | TGTGCCAGCAGCGAACAGGGGAGCTCCTACAATGAGCAGTTCTTC | CASSEQGSSYNEQFF
TRBJ2-3 | NA | TRBD1 | 14 | TRBV28 | TGTGCCAGCAGTTTGGGACAGGACACAGATACGCAGTATTTT | CASSLGQDTDTQYF
TRBJ2-7 | few | TRBD1 | 15 | TRBV7-2 | TGTGCCAGCAGCTTAGCGTTGGACAGGGGCTACGAGCAGTACTTC | CASSLALDRGYEQYF
TRBJ1-1 | NA | TRBD1 | 16 | TRBV18 | TGTGCCAGCTCCCAACTCCAGGGGGCACGAGCCACTGAAGCTTTCTTT | CASSQLQGARATEAFF
TRBJ2-7 | NA | NA | 14 | TRBV5-1 | TGCGCCAGCAGCTTGGTTCGGGTCTCCTACGAGCAGTACTTC | CASSLVRVSYEQYF
TRBJ1-5 | few | TRBD1 | 13 | TRBV5-8 | TGTGCCTCCCCCCGGGACAGCTTTCAGCCCCAGCATTTT | CASPRDSFQPQHF
TRBJ1-6 | NA | TRBD1 | 13 | TRBV19 | TGTGCCAGTACGGGACAGTTTGATTCACCCCTCCACTTT | CASTGQFDSPLHF
TRBJ1-2 | NA | NA | 11 | TRBV4-1 | TGCGCCAGCAGCCAAGATCGCGGGGTAACCTTC | CASSQDRGVTF
TRBJ2-7 | NA | NA | 13 | TRBV28 | TGTGCCAGCCTGCGTGGAGAAGGCGACGAGCAGTACTTC | CASLRGEGDEQYF
TRBJ1-2 | NA | NA | 17 | TRBV21-1 | TGTGCCAGCAGCAAAGCGCTTACGAGGGACAAAAACTATGGCTACACCTTC | CASSKALTRDKNYGYTF
TRBJ1-4 | NA | NA | 13 | TRBV9 | TGTGCCAGCAGCGTAGGCGGTAATGAAAAACTGTTTTTT | CASSVGGNEKLFF
TRBJ1-2 | few | TRBD1 | 12 | TRBV5-4 | TGTGCCAGCAGCTTGACAGGGGGCTTGCACACCTTC | CASSLTGGLHTF
TRBJ1-5 | few | TRBD1 | 16 | TRBV5-5 | TGTGCCAGCAGCTTGGCGGGGACAGGGAGGACTGGGCCCCAGCATTTT | CASSLAGTGRTGPQHF
TRBJ1-1 | few | NA | 13 | TRBV6-1 | TGTGCCAGCAGTGAAAACTACCTTAGTGAAGCTTTCTTT | CASSENYLSEAFF
TRBJ2-3 | NA | TRBD2 | 16 | TRBV2 | TGTGCCAGCATTCGTACACTAGCGGGAGTGACAGATACGCAGTATTTT | CASIRTLAGVTDTQYF
TRBJ2-7 | NA | NA | 12 | TRBV7-9 | TGTGCCAGCAGCTTAGTCGTCGACGAGCAGTACTTC | CASSLVVDEQYF
TRBJ2-1 | NA | TRBD2 | 18 | TRBV7-9 | TGTGCCAGCAGCTTAGATTCTAGCGGGGGGGACTCCTACAATGAGCAGTTCTTC | CASSLDSSGGDSYNEQFF
TRBJ1-5 | NA | NA | 14 | TRBV19 | TGTGCCAGTAGTAAGGGCAGGGATCCTCAGCCCCAGCATTTT | CASSKGRDPQPQHF
TRBJ2-1 | NA | NA | 14 | TRBV7-3 | TGTGCCAGCAGCTTAAGGGGAGGAACGAATGAGCAGTTCTTC | CASSLRGGTNEQFF
TRBJ2-7 | once | NA | 14 | TRBV9 | TGTGCCAGCAGCGTACAGGGTCCATCCAACGAGCAGTACTTC | CASSVQGPSNEQYF
TRBJ1-5 | few | NA | 15 | TRBV7-2 | TGTGCCAGCAGCATCGGGGGGACTTCCAATCAGCCCCAGCATTTT | CASSIGGTSNQPQHF
TRBJ2-7 | NA | TRBD1 | 13 | TRBV19 | TGTGCCAGTAGTATCGGGACAGCCTACGAGCAGTACTTC | CASSIGTAYEQYF
TRBJ1-2 | NA | NA | 14 | TRBV2 | TGTGCCAGCAGTGAACAGGGGAGGGACTATGGCTACACCTTC | CASSEQGRDYGYTF
TRBJ2-3 | NA | TRBD2 | 13 | TRBV27 | TGTGCCAGCAGTTCTCTAGCGGTTAATACGCAGTATTTT | CASSSLAVNTQYF
TRBJ1-4 | NA | NA | 17 | TRBV4-1 | TGCGCCAGCAGCCAACGCCCCGGGGAGGGCCGGGATGAAAAACTGTTTTTT | CASSQRPGEGRDEKLFF
TRBJ2-7 | NA | TRBD1 | 15 | TRBV5-6 | TGTGCCAGCAGCCTCTACAGGGGGCTGGCCTACGAGCAGTACTTC | CASSLYRGLAYEQYF
TRBJ1-2 | NA | NA | 16 | TRBV27 | TGTGCCAGCAGTTTACAGGGCAGGGTAAAAAGGGATGGCTACACCTTC | CASSLQGRVKRDGYTF
TRBJ2-7 | NA | TRBD2 | 16 | TRBV7-6 | TGTGCCAGCAGCTTAGAGACTAGCGGGAGGCAATACGAGCAGTACTTC | CASSLETSGRQYEQYF
TRBJ2-7 | NA | TRBD1 | 16 | TRBV19 | TGTGCCAGTAGGGGGACAAGACAGGGTGGTTCCTACGAGCAGTACTTC | CASRGTRQGGSYEQYF
TRBJ2-3 | few | TRBD1 | 14 | TRBV11-2 | TGTGCCAGCGGTAGGACAGGGGTCACAGATACGCAGTATTTT | CASGRTGVTDTQYF
TRBJ2-7 | NA | TRBD2 | 14 | TRBV7-2 | TGTGCCAGCGGACGGACTAGCGGGTCCTACGAGCAGTACTTC | CASGRTSGSYEQYF
TRBJ1-2 | NA | TRBD1 | 13 | TRBV10-3 | TGTGCCATCAGTGGGGCCAGACAGGGTGGCTACACCTTC | CAISGARQGGYTF
TRBJ2-7 | NA | NA | 15 | TRBV7-9 | TGTGCCAGCAGCCTAAACGCAGGGGCTTCCTACGAGCAGTACTTC | CASSLNAGASYEQYF
TRBJ2-3 | NA | TRBD2 | 14 | TRBV18 | TGTGCCAGCAAGCTAGCGGGGGGGCTTGGTACGCAGTATTTT | CASKLAGGLGTQYF
TRBJ1-1 | NA | TRBD1 | 13 | TRBV7-9 | TGTGCCAGCAGTACGACAGGGGACACTGAAGCTTTCTTT | CASSTTGDTEAFF
TRBJ1-3 | NA | NA | 13 | TRBV28 | TGTGCCAGTGGAGAGCCCTCGGGAAACACCATATATTTT | CASGEPSGNTIYF
TRBJ2-1 | NA | NA | 14 | TRBV28 | TGTGCCAGCAGCCGACCCCCAGGGTACGATGAGCAGTTCTTC | CASSRPPGYDEQFF
TRBJ1-2 | NA | NA | 11 | TRBV6-1 | TGTGCCACCCAATTACGGTATGGCTACACCTTC | CATQLRYGYTF
TRBJ2-7 | NA | TRBD1 | 14 | TRBV19 | TGTGCCAGTAGTACGGGACAGGGGCTAAACGAGCAGTACTTC | CASSTGQGLNEQYF
TRBJ2-7 | NA | NA | 11 | TRBV6-6 | TGTGCCAGCAGTTATGGAGGCGAGCAGTACTTC | CASSYGGEQYF
TRBJ1-1 | NA | TRBD1 | 15 | TRBV27 | TGTGCCAGCAGTTTACAGGGGGCGAAAGTAAGTGAAGCTTTCTTT | CASSLQGAKVSEAFF
TRBJ1-1 | once | NA | 13 | TRBV30 | TGTGCCTGGAGTGTGTCGGTGAACACTGAAGCTTTCTTT | CAWSVSVNTEAFF